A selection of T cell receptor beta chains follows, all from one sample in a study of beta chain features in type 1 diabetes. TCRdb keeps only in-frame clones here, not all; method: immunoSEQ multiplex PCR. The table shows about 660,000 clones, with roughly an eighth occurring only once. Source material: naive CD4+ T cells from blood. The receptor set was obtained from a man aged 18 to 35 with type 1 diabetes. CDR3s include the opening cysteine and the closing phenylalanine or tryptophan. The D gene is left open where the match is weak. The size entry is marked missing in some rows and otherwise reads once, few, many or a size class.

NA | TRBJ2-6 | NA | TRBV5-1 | TGCGCCAGCAGCTTGACGCTAGCAAACACTGGGGCCAACGTCCTGACTTTC | CASSLTLANTGANVLTF
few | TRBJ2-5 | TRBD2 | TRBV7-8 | TGTGCCAGCAGCCGAAGGGGAGGGCGCGAGGAGACCCAGTACTTC | CASSRRGGREETQYF
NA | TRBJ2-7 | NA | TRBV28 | TGTGCCAGCAGGACCGGCGGGCTCTCCTACGAGCAGTACTTC | CASRTGGLSYEQYF
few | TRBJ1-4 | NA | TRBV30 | TGTGCCTGGAGAATCAAACGACGCTTGGGGAATGAAAAACTGTTTTTT | CAWRIKRRLGNEKLFF
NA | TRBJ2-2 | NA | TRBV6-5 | TGTGCCAGCACCCGACCCGGTTCCGACCGAGGGGAGCTGTTTTTT | CASTRPGSDRGELFF
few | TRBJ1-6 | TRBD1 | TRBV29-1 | TGCAGCGCCACAGGGGGCGCGGGTTCACCCCTCCACTTT | CSATGGAGSPLHF
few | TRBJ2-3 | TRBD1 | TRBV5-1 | TGCGCCAGCAGCTTGACCGGACAGGCCGATACGCAGTATTTT | CASSLTGQADTQYF
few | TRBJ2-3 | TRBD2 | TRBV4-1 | TGCGCCAGCAGACCCCCGGCTAGCGGGAGGGCCACAGATACGCAGTATTTT | CASRPPASGRATDTQYF
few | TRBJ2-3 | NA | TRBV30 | TGTGCCTCTGCAGTGCACGATACGCAGTATTTT | CASAVHDTQYF
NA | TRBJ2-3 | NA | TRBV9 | TGTGCCAGCAGCGTAGGACAGGGCACAGATACGCAGTATTTT | CASSVGQGTDTQYF
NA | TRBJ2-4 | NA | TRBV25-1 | TGTGCCAGCAAGGGAAGCTCGGTAGACATTCAGTACTTC | CASKGSSVDIQYF
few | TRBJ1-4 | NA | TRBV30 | TGTGCCTGGACTACCAATCTGGGGGCTAATGAAAAACTGTTTTTT | CAWTTNLGANEKLFF
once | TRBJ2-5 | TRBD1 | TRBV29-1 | TGCCGCGTTGCGGGGACAGGGACAACGGGGGCACAAGAGACCCAGTACTTC | CRVAGTGTTGAQETQYF
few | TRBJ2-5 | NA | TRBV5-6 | TGTGCCAGCAGCCGCGAGGAGACCCAGTACTTC | CASSREETQYF
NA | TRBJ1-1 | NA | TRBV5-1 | TGCGCCAGCAGCCCGACAGGCAACACTGAAGCTTTCTTT | CASSPTGNTEAFF
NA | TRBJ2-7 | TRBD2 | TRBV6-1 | TGTGCCAGCAGTGAAGCAAGCGGGGGGGCGTACGAGCAGTACTTC | CASSEASGGAYEQYF
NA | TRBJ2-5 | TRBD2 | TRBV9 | TGTGCCAGCAGCCCACGTCCGAGCGGGGGGGAGGAGACCCAGTACTTC | CASSPRPSGGEETQYF
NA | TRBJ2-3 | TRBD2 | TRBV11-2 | TGTGCCAGCAGCCCCGGGGGGAGGGCGCAGTATTTT | CASSPGGRAQYF
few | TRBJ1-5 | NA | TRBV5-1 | TGCGCCAGCCGCGCAGGGGAGGAGCTCAATCAGCCCCAGCATTTT | CASRAGEELNQPQHF
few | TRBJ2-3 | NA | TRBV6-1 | TGTGCCAGCAGTGTCTGGACCTATCGCACAGATACGCAGTATTTT | CASSVWTYRTDTQYF
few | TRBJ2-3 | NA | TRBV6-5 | TGTGCCAGCAGTCGGGACTCCAAGGTTGCAGATACGCAGTATTTT | CASSRDSKVADTQYF
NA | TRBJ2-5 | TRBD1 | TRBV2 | TGTGCCAGCAGTGATTCGGGACAGGAGACCCAGTACTTC | CASSDSGQETQYF